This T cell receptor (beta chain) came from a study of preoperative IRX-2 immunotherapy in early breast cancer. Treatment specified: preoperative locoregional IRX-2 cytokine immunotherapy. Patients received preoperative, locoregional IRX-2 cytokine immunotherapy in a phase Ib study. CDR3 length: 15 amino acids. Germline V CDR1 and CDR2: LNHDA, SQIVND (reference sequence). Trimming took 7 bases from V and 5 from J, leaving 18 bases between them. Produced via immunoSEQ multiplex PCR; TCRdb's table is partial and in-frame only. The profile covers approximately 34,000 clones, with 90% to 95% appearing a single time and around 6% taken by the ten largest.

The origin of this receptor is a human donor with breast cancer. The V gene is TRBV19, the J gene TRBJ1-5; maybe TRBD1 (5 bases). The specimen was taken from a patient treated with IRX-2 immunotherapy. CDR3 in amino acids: CASIRNRDGDQPQHF. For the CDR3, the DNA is TGTGCCAGTATTAGGAATAGGGACGGCGATCAGCCCCAGCATTTT. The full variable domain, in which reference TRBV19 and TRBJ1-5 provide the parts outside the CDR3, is DGGITQSPKYLFRKEGQNVTLSCEQNLNHDAMYWYRQDPGQGLRLIYYSQIVNDFQKGDIAEGYSVSREKKESFPLTVTSAQKNPTAFYLCASIRNRDGDQPQHFGDGTRLSIL.